A single sample gave rise to the 13 T cell receptor beta chains below, sequenced in a study of identical twins (dated by TCRdb to between 2015 and 2016). The protocol used for the library was 5' RACE. TCRdb names Illumina HiSeq 2000 as the instrument used. The public sequencing data were trimmed at Q25 with fastp and processed into clonotypes with MiXCR by TCRdb, which kept only in-frame beta chains. Rows are combined by CDR3 protein, so each entry shows the most common genes and DNA. Across this sample there are hundreds of thousands of distinct CDR3 sequences, with less than 10% seen only once. 0.75% to 1% of the sample rests with the top ten. The sample was also reused in another study, on yellow fever vaccine responses in identical twins.

Sample: PBMCs. All receptors derive from a woman under 30 in good health.

This chain uses TRBV11-2 with TRBJ2-5; 9 bases fit TRBD2. Unmatched junction bases numbered 4, after V lost 5 bases and J lost 3 bases. Germline V gene lookup returns CDR1 SGHAT and CDR2 FQNNGV. The CDR3 sequence is 14 residues long. The DNA for the CDR3 is TGTGCCAGCAGCCCCAGCGGGGGGAAAGAGACCCAGTACTTC. It translates to CASSPSGGKETQYF.

This clonotype has a handful of counts. The chain combines TRBV5-1 with TRBJ2-1, with D possibly matching TRBD1 (5 bases). Germline V CDR1 and CDR2: SGHRS, YFSETQ. There are 14 residues in the CDR3. V was trimmed by 4 bases and J by 3 bases, leaving 11 bases between them. In nucleotides, the CDR3 is TGCGCCAGCAGCACCCCGACAGACTACAATGAGCAGTTCTTC. Translating it yields CASSTPTDYNEQFF.

This clonotype has only a few counts. The chain recombines TRBV29-1 with TRBJ2-1; D gene uncertain. The germline CDR1 and CDR2 sequences are SQVTM and ANQGSEA. Trimming stripped 4 bases from V and 8 bases from J, with 18 bases between. This CDR3 has 14 amino acids. The CDR3 DNA follows: TGCAGCGTTGTCGTACTCGACCCGCGTCATGAGCAGTTCTTC. This codes for CSVVVLDPRHEQFF.

The rearrangement links TRBV14 to TRBJ2-7; 13 positions agree with TRBD2. V shed 0 bases and J 5 bases; nucleotides not matched to a gene: 13. The CDR3 is 19 amino acids. Germline CDR1 reads SGHDN; CDR2 reads FVKESK. The CDR3 DNA is TGTGCCAGCAGCCAAGATCCTAGGACTAGCGGGAGAGAGAAAAACGAGCAGTACTTC. Amino acids: CASSQDPRTSGREKNEQYF.

This clonotype was detected a few times. CDR3 DNA sequence: TGTGCCAGCAGCCAAGAGTCCGGAAAGGAAGCTTTCTTT. It yields the protein CASSQESGKEAFF. This chain uses TRBV4-2 with TRBJ1-1; unclear D gene. V gave up 0 bases and J gave up 8 bases, with 10 bases separating them. Germline V gene data show CDR1 as LGHNA and CDR2 as YNFKEQ. The CDR3 spans 13 residues.

The V gene is TRBV3-1, the J gene TRBJ2-5; D gene uncertain. Per the germline V gene, CDR1 is LGHDT and CDR2 is YNNKEL (reference sequence). The V gene lost 2 bases and the J gene lost 1 base, with 11 bases spanning the gap. The CDR3 is made up of 15 amino acids. DNA for the CDR3: TGTGCCAGCAGCCAACCCGCGGAAGGCCAAGAGACCCAGTACTTC. This gives the protein CASSQPAEGQETQYF.

This clonotype has just a few counts. DNA for the CDR3: TGTGCCAGCAGCCTAGACCGGGACAGGCTTTCGTTCTATGGCTACACCTTC. Amino acid sequence: CASSLDRDRLSFYGYTF. The V gene is TRBV3-1, the J gene TRBJ1-2; 8 bases are shared with TRBD1. This CDR3 spans 17 amino acids. V lost 4 bases, J lost 4 bases, and 14 bases stayed unmatched. Germline values: CDR1 LGHDT, CDR2 YNNKEL (reference sequence).

The chain is built from TRBV6-2 or TRBV6-3 and TRBJ2-5; 7 positions match TRBD1. The CDR3 runs to 15 residues. The junction had 6 bases not matched to a gene; V was cut back by 4 bases and J by 1 base. Germline assignment: CDR1 MNHEY and CDR2 SVGEGT. The CDR3: CASSLPGTVQETQYF. The CDR3 coding sequence is TGTGCCAGCAGTTTACCCGGGACAGTCCAAGAGACCCAGTACTTC.

This clonotype was recorded at least ten times. The chain uses TRBV3-1 and TRBJ1-1; D unresolved. CDR1 and CDR2 from the germline V gene are LGHDT and YNNKEL (reference sequence). This CDR3 has 12 residues. Trimming stripped 6 bases from V and 7 bases from J, with 12 bases between. The CDR3 loop is CASSQTDLEAFF. CDR3 DNA sequence: TGTGCCAGCAGTCAAACGGACCTTGAAGCTTTCTTT.

V and J are TRBV4-2 and TRBJ2-1, with a weak D call TRBD2 (5 bases). Looked up from germline, CDR1 is LGHNA and CDR2 is YNFKEQ. V lost 0 bases and J 7 bases, leaving 7 bases between the germline ends. CDR3 length: 13 residues. The CDR3 region has the DNA TGTGCCAGCAGCCAAGAGGGGAGTAATGAGCAGTTCTTC. It specifies CASSQEGSNEQFF.

This clonotype was detected a few times. The chain is built from TRBV6-1 and TRBJ2-3; either TRBD1 or TRBD2 may fit D (7 bases each). There are 15 residues in the CDR3. The germline V and J ends were trimmed by 7 bases and 2 bases, with 16 bases remaining between them. The germline V gene encodes CDR1 MNHNS and CDR2 SASEGT. The CDR3, as DNA: TGTGCCAGCAACCAGGGGGGGAAAGTCACAGATACGCAGTATTTT. Amino acid sequence: CASNQGGKVTDTQYF.

V and J are TRBV7-2 and TRBJ2-7, with D maybe TRBD1 (5 bases). V was trimmed by 1 base and J by 6 bases, leaving 13 bases between them. CDR3 length: 14 residues. CDR1 is SGHTA, CDR2 FQGNSA, per germline. CDR3 sequence reads: CASSLVQGRREQYF. The CDR3 DNA is TGTGCCAGCAGCTTAGTCCAGGGAAGGCGCGAGCAGTACTTC.

There are many counts of this clonotype. The chain links TRBV29-1 to TRBJ2-7, with TRBD2 matching over 7 bases. Germline-derived CDR1 and CDR2 are SQVTM and ANQGSEA. With 5 bases clipped from V and 3 bases from J, the junction kept 7 bases outside the gene matches. This CDR3 is built from 13 residues. CDR3 coding DNA: TGCAGCGTTTCTAGCGGATCACACTACGAGCAGTACTTC. Amino acids: CSVSSGSHYEQYF.